These 12 T cell receptor beta chains were sequenced from one sample in a study of blood T cell repertoires in COVID-19. The repertoire was sequenced with immunoSEQ multiplex PCR; TCRdb's copy has only in-frame clones and lacks some. The table lists 300,000 to 400,000 clones, about 88% of them singletons. The sample taken for sequencing was PBMCs or T cells enriched from blood (not recorded which). These receptors were obtained from a woman younger than 35 who had recovered from COVID-19.

The V call is TRBV5-1, the J call TRBJ1-5; maybe TRBD1 (6 bases). The CDR3 totals 14 residues. With 0 bases removed from V and 4 bases from J, the gap between germline ends came to 8 bases. Germline V CDR1 and CDR2: SGHRS, YFSETQ. The chain's CDR3 is CASSLGTANQPQHF. CDR3 in DNA: TGCGCCAGCAGCTTGGGGACAGCGAATCAGCCCCAGCATTTT. The whole variable domain, filled in from reference TRBV5-1 and TRBJ1-5, reads KAGVTQTPRYLIKTRGQQVTLSCSPISGHRSVSWYQQTPGQGLQFLFEYFSETQRNKGNFPGRFSGRQFSNSRSEMNVSTLELGDSALYLCASSLGTANQPQHFGDGTRLSIL.

The V call is TRBV18, the J call TRBJ2-7; D is uncertain. With 3 bases removed from V and 1 base from J, the gap between germline ends came to 7 bases. This CDR3 region has 13 residues. Germline V gene data show CDR1 as KGHSH and CDR2 as LQKENI. The CDR3 bases are TGTGCCAGCTCACCCCCCAGGTCCTACGAGCAGTACTTC. Amino acids: CASSPPRSYEQYF.

The chain joins TRBV19 to TRBJ2-1; 8 bases fit TRBD2. Germline V gene sequence: CDR1 LNHDA, CDR2 SQIVND (reference sequence). The CDR3 is 15 amino acids. The V segment lost 3 bases and the J segment 2 bases; nucleotides outside the gene matches: 3. Here the CDR3 DNA reads TGTGCCAGTAGTATTACGGGGGGGCCCTACAATGAGCAGTTCTTC. It yields the protein CASSITGGPYNEQFF.

J is TRBJ1-6 and V is TRBV10-3, with D possibly TRBD1 on 6 matching bases. CDR1 ENHRY and CDR2 SYGVKD come from the germline V gene. This CDR3 is built from 16 residues. V was trimmed by 0 bases and J by 4 bases, leaving 10 bases between them. CDR3 in DNA: TGTGCCATCAGTGAGTCCGGGACATTGTATAATTCACCCCTCCACTTT. Translating gives CAISESGTLYNSPLHF.

The gene calls are TRBV9 and TRBJ1-2; D ambiguous. Deletions cut 5 bases from V and 4 bases from J, with 12 bases between. Per germline, CDR1 SGDLS and CDR2 YYNGEE. This CDR3 region has 13 residues. The DNA of the CDR3 is TGTGCCAGCAGTCTCGGATGGAGCTATGGCTACACCTTC. This translates into CASSLGWSYGYTF.

CDR3 in DNA: TGTGCCAGCAGCCCGGGGGGGGGAGATACGCAGTATTTT. Residues: CASSPGGGDTQYF. The V gene is TRBV7-6, the J gene TRBJ2-3; 8 nucleotides agree with TRBD2. Germline loops: CDR1 SGHVS, CDR2 FNYEAQ. Germline trimming cut 5 bases from V and 5 bases from J; bases unmatched to any gene: 3. The length of the CDR3 is 13 residues. Complete variable domain (other parts from reference TRBV7-6 and TRBJ2-3): GAGVSQSPRYKVTKRGQDVALRCDPISGHVSLYWYRQALGQGPEFLTYFNYEAQQDKSGLPNDRFSAERPEGSISTLTIQRTEQRDSAMYRCASSPGGGDTQYFGPGTRLTVL.

CDR3 protein: CASSGQAREKLFF. The DNA for the CDR3 is TGTGCCAGCAGCGGACAGGCCCGAGAAAAACTGTTTTTT. The chain uses TRBV2 and TRBJ1-4, with 7 positions matching TRBD1. Germline V gives CDR1 SNHLY, CDR2 FYNNEI. The CDR3 has 13 amino acids. Trimming at V came to 6 bases and at J to 8 bases, leaving 6 bases not matched to a gene.

V usage is TRBV7-2 and J usage is TRBJ2-4; the D gene is possibly TRBD1 (6 bases). This CDR3 has 18 amino acids. Trimming shortened V by 5 bases and J by 0 bases, and 20 bases separated the two germline ends. Germline V gene data show CDR1 as SGHTA and CDR2 as FQGNSA. The CDR3 loop reads CASSPAITGKLAKNIQYF. The DNA of the CDR3 is TGTGCCAGCAGCCCCGCGATAACAGGGAAGCTAGCCAAAAACATTCAGTACTTC.

V is TRBV19 and J is TRBJ1-2; 9 bases map to TRBD1. Trimming cost V 3 bases and J 2 bases; bases outside gene matches: 4. The V gene's germline CDR1 is LNHDA and CDR2 SQIVND (reference sequence). This CDR3 comprises 15 residues. CDR3 nucleotides: TGTGCCAGTAGTATCCCCGGGACAGGGAACTATGGCTACACCTTC. This translates into CASSIPGTGNYGYTF.

J is TRBJ1-1 and V is TRBV14; D possibly corresponds to TRBD1 (6 bases). This CDR3 comprises 14 residues. Germline V gives CDR1 SGHDN, CDR2 FVKESK. V lost 1 base to trimming and J lost 8 bases, with 14 bases between them. This chain's CDR3 is CASSQGGRSLEAFF. For the CDR3, the DNA is TGTGCCAGCAGCCAAGGGGGGCGGAGTCTAGAAGCTTTCTTT.

V is TRBV6-5 and J is TRBJ2-2; perhaps TRBD2 as D (6 bases). From germline, CDR1 is MNHEY and CDR2 SVGAGI. V was clipped by 7 bases and J by 3 bases, with 9 bases between them. The CDR3 spans 13 residues. The CDR3: CASNPSDTGELFF. DNA for the CDR3: TGTGCCAGCAACCCTAGCGACACCGGGGAGCTGTTTTTT.

This sequence joins TRBV9 and TRBJ2-5; D is perhaps TRBD1 (8 bases). CDR1 and CDR2 (germline): SGDLS, YYNGEE. V gave up 0 bases and J gave up 5 bases, with 14 bases separating them. This CDR3 comprises 15 residues. This CDR3 reads CASSVAYRGGETQYF. The DNA of the CDR3 is TGTGCCAGCAGCGTAGCGTACAGGGGGGGCGAGACCCAGTACTTC.